This T cell receptor (beta chain) was identified during a study of T cell responses to AZD1222 COVID-19 vaccine. Study-wide findings and caveats: CD4 TCRs associated with vaccination spanned spike, dominating at 160-218 and 743-854. When two AZD1222 doses had been given, Spike-specific TCR breadth and depth rose. Clonal diversity may have been underestimated, and the donors were mostly white British, with more females than males. Just a handful of AZD1222 recipients tested seropositive at baseline.

Clones were sequenced by immunoSEQ multiplex PCR, and TCRdb holds only the in-frame ones, with some missing. The data contain around 83,000 clones, 86% of them singletons. As for this clone: The antigen is undetermined.

The TCR comes from an adult in good health. Source: peripheral blood, taken on day 0 of AZD1222 vaccination.

The chain's CDR3 is CASSEYYEQYF. Here the CDR3 DNA reads TGTGCCAGCAGTGAATACTACGAGCAGTACTTC. The rearrangement joins TRBV6-1 to TRBJ2-7; D is ambiguous. CDR3 size: 11 residues. The V gene lost 2 bases and the J gene lost 3 bases, with 2 bases spanning the gap. The germline V gene has CDR1 MNHNS and CDR2 SASEGT.